What follows are 29 T cell receptor beta chains derived from one specimen sequenced in a study of T cell repertoires in cytomegalovirus infection. The antigens for these receptors are not known. TCRdb re-analysed the reads in MiXCR, keeping a single row per CDR3 protein. The sample has about 470,000 distinct CDR3 sequences, about 42% seen once. The specimen was cultured PBMCs, collected from culture after CMV antigen stimulation. The receptors stem from a human donor in good health (CMV status not recorded). Some clones in this sample may be carry-over from other donors' samples.

This clonotype was detected a few times. J is TRBJ2-1 and V is TRBV7-8; D is unclear. Germline CDR1 SGHVS, CDR2 FQNEAQ. V lost 1 base to trimming and J lost 0 bases, with 13 bases between them. There are 17 residues in the CDR3. This CDR3 is CASSLVPYKSSYNEQFF. The CDR3 DNA follows: TGTGCCAGCAGCTTAGTTCCATATAAAAGCTCCTACAATGAGCAGTTCTTC. The full variable domain, in which reference TRBV7-8 and TRBJ2-1 provide the parts outside the CDR3, is GAGVSQSPRYKVAKRGQDVALRCDPISGHVSLFWYQQALGQGPEFLTYFQNEAQLDKSGLPSDRFFAERPEGSVSTLKIQRTQQEDSAVYLCASSLVPYKSSYNEQFFGPGTRLTVL.

The chain carries TRBV7-9 and TRBJ1-2; the D is unclear. Germline CDR1 reads SEHNR; CDR2 reads FQNEAQ (reference sequence). The CDR3 consists of 14 residues. V lost 1 base, J lost 3 bases, and 9 bases lay in between. The CDR3 sequence: CASSLVGGHYGYTF. Here the CDR3 DNA reads TGTGCCAGCAGCTTAGTGGGAGGACACTATGGCTACACCTTC.

The chain recombines TRBV7-6 with TRBJ2-6; the match to TRBD2 covers 7 bases. The CDR3 extends over 20 amino acids. Germline loops: CDR1 SGHVS, CDR2 FNYEAQ. V gave up 1 base and J gave up 4 bases; unmatched junction bases: 16. Here the CDR3 DNA reads TGTGCCAGCAGCTTAGATGTGCGGGGGAGAGCCCCCTCCGGGGCCAACGTCCTGACTTTC. Protein: CASSLDVRGRAPSGANVLTF. Full variable domain (rest looked up from reference TRBV7-6 and TRBJ2-6): GAGVSQSPRYKVTKRGQDVALRCDPISGHVSLYWYRQALGQGPEFLTYFNYEAQQDKSGLPNDRFSAERPEGSISTLTIQRTEQRDSAMYRCASSLDVRGRAPSGANVLTFGAGSRLTVL.

The chain uses TRBV11-2 and TRBJ2-1; possible D gene TRBD2, 5 bases. The V and J ends lost 5 bases and 5 bases respectively, with 10 bases between them. CDR3 length: 13 amino acids. CDR1 and CDR2 (germline): SGHAT, FQNNGV. DNA of the CDR3: TGTGCCAGCAGCCGCGGGTGGAACAATGAGCAGTTCTTC. It encodes CASSRGWNNEQFF.

This clonotype was detected many times. The V and J genes are TRBV7-2 and TRBJ2-1, with D possibly matching TRBD2 (6 bases). Germline lookup yields CDR1 SGHTA and CDR2 FQGNSA. The germline V and J ends were trimmed by 1 base and 10 bases, with 17 bases remaining between them. CDR3 size: 15 residues. The CDR3, as DNA: TGTGCCAGCAGCTTAGGCGCGGGACCCCTCTACGAGCAGTTCTTC. Translation gives CASSLGAGPLYEQFF. The whole variable domain, filled in from reference TRBV7-2 and TRBJ2-1, reads GAGVSQSPSNKVTEKGKDVELRCDPISGHTALYWYRQSLGQGLEFLIYFQGNSAPDKSGLPSDRFSAERTGGSVSTLTIQRTQQEDSAVYLCASSLGAGPLYEQFFGPGTRLTVL.

The chain recombines TRBV6-2 or TRBV6-3 with TRBJ1-2; 7 bases are shared with TRBD1. J lost 3 bases, V lost 6 bases, and 16 bases had no gene match. The length of the CDR3 is 17 residues. From germline, CDR1 is MNHEY and CDR2 SVGEGT. The CDR3 reads CASSRVLRRDSDYGYTF. CDR3 nucleotides: TGTGCCAGCAGCCGAGTCCTCCGCAGGGACAGTGACTATGGCTACACCTTC.

V and J are TRBV7-2 and TRBJ2-7; unclear D gene. CDR3 length: 14 amino acids. Germline lookup yields CDR1 SGHTA and CDR2 FQGNSA. Trimming took 5 bases from V and 3 from J, leaving 14 bases between them. CDR3 sequence: CASSTFRRGYEQYF. The CDR3 DNA reads as TGTGCCAGCAGCACCTTCCGCCGCGGCTACGAGCAGTACTTC.

This clonotype came up once. J is TRBJ2-2 and V is TRBV10-3; tentatively, D is TRBD2 (6 bases). Trimming removed 6 bases from V and 2 bases from J, with 13 bases in between. The CDR3 covers 15 residues. Germline CDR1 is ENHRY and CDR2 is SYGVKD. The CDR3 spells CAIRHGLPNTGELFF. The CDR3 nucleotides read TGTGCCATCAGACACGGACTACCTAACACCGGGGAGCTGTTTTTT.

In this sample, this clonotype turned up a few times. The chain carries TRBV7-8 and TRBJ2-7; D is possibly TRBD2 (6 bases). CDR1 SGHVS and CDR2 FQNEAQ come from the germline V gene. This CDR3 has 14 residues. Trimming shortened V by 1 base and J by 2 bases, and 9 bases separated the two germline ends. The DNA for the CDR3 is TGTGCCAGCAGCTTAGGCGGGGAGGCCTACGAGCAGTACTTC. It is translated as CASSLGGEAYEQYF.

CDR3 DNA sequence: TGTGCCAGCAGACCCACAGGGGGTTGGCCCCAGCATTTT. Residues: CASRPTGGWPQHF. The chain has TRBV6-1 and TRBJ1-5; TRBD1 matches at 8 bases. This CDR3 spans 13 amino acids. CDR1 and CDR2 (germline): MNHNS, SASEGT. V dropped 6 bases and J dropped 9; count of bases not matched to a gene: 7.

This clonotype was observed a few times. The chain has TRBV7-9 and TRBJ2-1; maybe TRBD1 (5 bases). There are 12 residues in the CDR3. Trimming took off 5 bases at V and 6 bases at J, with 8 bases between the two ends. The germline V gene has CDR1 SEHNR and CDR2 FQNEAQ (reference sequence). For the CDR3, the DNA is TGTGCCAGCAGCCATAGGGGCAATGAGCAGTTCTTC. Encoded protein: CASSHRGNEQFF.

The chain carries TRBV5-1 and TRBJ2-7; 10 bases line up with TRBD2. Losses at the gene ends were 1 base for V and 3 bases for J; bases not matched to a gene: 4. The V gene's germline CDR1 is SGHRS and CDR2 YFSETQ. The CDR3 sequence is 15 residues long. This chain's CDR3 is CASSLISSGGYEQYF. The CDR3 nucleotides read TGCGCCAGCAGCTTGATTTCTAGCGGGGGCTACGAGCAGTACTTC.

This chain connects TRBV27 to TRBJ1-3; perhaps TRBD1 as D (5 bases). Germline values: CDR1 MNHEY, CDR2 SMNVEV (reference sequence). Trimming removed 6 bases at V and 3 bases at J, with 18 bases between. The CDR3 contains 16 residues. Here the CDR3 reads CASRPYRGAGGNTIYF. In DNA, the CDR3 is TGTGCCAGCAGGCCTTATAGAGGGGCAGGTGGAAACACCATATATTTT.

This clonotype was counted only a few times. The chain combines TRBV20-1 with TRBJ2-3; 8 nucleotides agree with TRBD2. The CDR3 spans 13 residues. V lost 3 bases, J lost 1 base, and 0 bases stayed unmatched. The germline V gene encodes CDR1 DFQATT and CDR2 SNEGSKA (reference sequence). The CDR3 DNA is TGCAGTGCTAGGACTAGCGGCACAGATACGCAGTATTTT. Translation gives CSARTSGTDTQYF.

This chain connects TRBV7-2 to TRBJ2-5; D is possibly TRBD2 (6 bases). Deletions cut 2 bases from V and 10 bases from J, with 11 bases between. Per germline, CDR1 SGHTA and CDR2 FQGNSA. CDR3 length: 12 amino acids. For the CDR3, the DNA is TGTGCCAGCAGCTTAATTCGGGGGAGCCAGTACTTC. This codes for CASSLIRGSQYF.

Only a few counts were recorded for this clonotype. J is TRBJ2-3 and V is TRBV7-6; the D is unclear. V lost 1 base and J 5 bases, leaving 13 bases between the germline ends. CDR1 is SGHVS, CDR2 FNYEAQ, per germline. This CDR3 is built from 15 residues. The CDR3 reads CASSLDQLRGDTQYF. The CDR3, as DNA: TGTGCCAGCAGCTTAGATCAACTACGCGGAGATACGCAGTATTTT.

This chain connects TRBV12-3 or TRBV12-4 to TRBJ1-4; the D is unclear. The CDR3 has 10 residues. Trimming cost V 8 bases and J 8 bases, with 6 bases left between them. The CDR3 nucleotides read TGTGCCAGCGCCGGAGAAAAACTGTTTTTT. This codes for CASAGEKLFF.

The gene calls are TRBV2 and TRBJ2-5; D is undetermined. The CDR3 covers 10 residues. V lost 3 bases to trimming and J lost 9 bases, with 5 bases between them. CDR1 and CDR2 (germline): SNHLY, FYNNEI. The CDR3 region is CASSDEPQYF. CDR3 nucleotides: TGTGCCAGCAGTGATGAGCCCCAGTACTTC. Full variable domain (outside the CDR3, taken from reference TRBV2 and TRBJ2-5): EPEVTQTPSHQVTQMGQEVILRCVPISNHLYFYWYRQILGQKVEFLVSFYNNEISEKSEIFDDQFSVERPDGSNFTLKIRSTKLEDSAMYFCASSDEPQYFGPGTRLLVL.

This clonotype was detected a few times. This chain links TRBV19 with TRBJ2-2; D assignment may be TRBD1 or TRBD2 (5 bases each). The germline CDR1 and CDR2 sequences are LNHDA and SQIVND (reference sequence). This CDR3 is 15 amino acids long. Trimming shortened V by 8 bases and J by 5 bases, and 18 bases separated the two germline ends. CDR3 nucleotide sequence: TGTGCCAGTCGACAACGAACCGGGGCAACCGGGGAGCTGTTTTTT. Translating gives CASRQRTGATGELFF.

The V gene is TRBV27, the J gene TRBJ2-7; D call uncertain. The CDR3 runs to 14 residues. V lost 7 bases, J lost 7 bases, and 20 bases lay in between. Germline V gives CDR1 MNHEY, CDR2 SMNVEV (reference sequence). In DNA form, the CDR3 reads TGTGCCAGCACCTCCGGTCCACGACGTCGGGAGCAGTACTTC. Translated, it gives CASTSGPRRREQYF.

The genes are TRBV15 and TRBJ1-4, with D unclear. Germline V gene lookup returns CDR1 LNHNV and CDR2 YYDKDF (reference sequence). CDR3 length: 14 residues. Trimming cost V 4 bases and J 4 bases, with 10 bases left between them. CDR3 sequence: CATSIGLGNEKLFF. DNA of the CDR3: TGTGCCACCAGCATAGGGCTCGGTAATGAAAAACTGTTTTTT.

This clonotype was detected a few times. This chain uses TRBV20-1 with TRBJ2-7, with 13 bases lining up with TRBD2. Looked up from germline, CDR1 is DFQATT and CDR2 is SNEGSKA (reference sequence). V trimming: 3 bases; J trimming: 2 bases; junction bases outside the gene matches: 4. CDR3 size: 15 residues. CDR3: CSARWTSGGPYEQYF. CDR3 sequence (DNA): TGCAGTGCTAGGTGGACTAGCGGGGGCCCCTACGAGCAGTACTTC.

This sequence joins TRBV20-1 and TRBJ1-1, with a possible D match to TRBD1 (6 bases). The germline V gene has CDR1 DFQATT and CDR2 SNEGSKA (reference sequence). CDR3 length equals 14 residues. Trimming shortened V by 4 bases and J by 3 bases, and 15 bases separated the two germline ends. The CDR3 protein is CSATPGHGYTEAFF. The CDR3 coding sequence is TGCAGTGCTACTCCGGGACATGGGTACACTGAAGCTTTCTTT.

This clonotype was detected only a few times. This chain connects TRBV23-1 to TRBJ2-1; 8 bases map to TRBD2. TRBV23-1 is filed as an ORF, its function uncertain. The CDR3 length is 24 residues. V lost 4 bases and J lost 2; bases outside the gene matches: 31. In nucleotides, the CDR3 is TGCGCCAGCAGTCCCTCGGGGGGGTTCCGGGAGGGCCGAAATAAGCGACTCCCCTACAATGAGCAGTTCTTC. Its protein product is CASSPSGGFREGRNKRLPYNEQFF.

This rearrangement joins TRBV7-4 to TRBJ1-1; D gene unclear. CDR1 and CDR2 (germline): SGHVT, SQSDAQ. V lost 5 bases and J lost 6, with 13 bases in between. This CDR3 has 13 amino acids. CDR3 DNA sequence: TGTGCCAGCAGCCCGCCGAACACGGCTGAAGCTTTCTTT. Its protein product is CASSPPNTAEAFF.

The rearrangement links TRBV7-2 to TRBJ2-7; 7 nucleotides agree with TRBD1. Germline V CDR1 and CDR2: SGHTA, FQGNSA. J was trimmed by 4 bases and V by 5 bases; bases with no gene match: 5. The CDR3 loop spans 13 amino acids. The CDR3 spells CASSTRDRYEQYF. The CDR3 coding sequence is TGTGCCAGCAGCACTCGGGACAGATACGAGCAGTACTTC.

This clonotype was counted ten times or more. The chain is built from TRBV7-2 and TRBJ2-1; 9 bases fit TRBD1. Germline CDR1 is SGHTA and CDR2 is FQGNSA. Germline trimming cut 5 bases from V and 0 bases from J; bases unmatched to any gene: 2. The CDR3 consists of 15 residues. The CDR3: CASSPDRGSYNEQFF. CDR3 nucleotides: TGTGCCAGCAGCCCGGACAGGGGCTCCTACAATGAGCAGTTCTTC.

The chain employs TRBV4-2 and TRBJ2-3, with 8 bases lining up with TRBD2. CDR1 is LGHNA and CDR2 is YNFKEQ in the germline V gene. Trimming took 4 bases from V and 4 from J; bases not matched to a gene: 10. The CDR3 spans 16 residues. CDR3 in DNA: TGTGCCAGCAGCCCCGAGGCGGGGGGTAGCGCAGATACGCAGTATTTT. It is translated as CASSPEAGGSADTQYF.

The chain combines TRBV6-1 with TRBJ2-7; weak D call: TRBD2 (5 bases). Germline-derived CDR1 and CDR2 are MNHNS and SASEGT. This CDR3 comprises 14 residues. Trimming shortened V by 6 bases and J by 7 bases, and 19 bases separated the two germline ends. CDR3 DNA: TGTGCCAGCAGCCCCCCCGGAGGCGCGAGGGAGCAGTACTTC. Translating it yields CASSPPGGAREQYF.